Sequencing of this T cell receptor (beta chain) was carried out in a study of T cell responses to AZD1222 COVID-19 vaccine. Across the whole study: Pooling covered second doses at about 4 or about 12 weeks. Findings of the study overall: Baseline serology detected seropositivity in only a handful of AZD1222 recipients. No day 14 peak samples; only post-peak repertoires were characterized. Increased Spike-specific TCR breadth and depth were observed after two AZD1222 doses.

Profiling relied on immunoSEQ multiplex PCR, and the TCRdb table lists in-frame clones only, not all of them. The table records 95,000 to 150,000 clones, roughly 89% of them present only once. V dropped 4 bases and J dropped 2 bases, with 13 bases sitting between them. The CDR3 is 14 amino acids. CDR1 SGHRS and CDR2 YFSETQ come from the germline V gene. Remarks on this clone: Antigen specificity is unknown.

This chain connects TRBV5-1 to TRBJ2-7, with D tentatively TRBD2 (6 bases). This material consisted of peripheral blood, taken on day 0 of AZD1222 vaccination. The receptor was isolated from an adult in good health. This CDR3 reads CASSDLSGTYEQYF. The CDR3 bases are TGCGCCAGCAGCGACCTTAGCGGTACCTACGAGCAGTACTTC.